Detailed here is one T cell receptor (beta chain). Its antigen is still unknown. The data were taken from a study of CD8+ T cells in alopecia areata. Study-wide background: The study gave tofacitinib for 6 to 18 months, then 6 months off drug. General observations from the study: During tofacitinib treatment, many expanded lesional clones remained in scalp and blood.

CDR1 is MGHRA, CDR2 YSYEKL, per germline. The V end was cut by 4 bases, the J end by 5 bases, with 11 bases between. CDR3 length equals 13 residues. The treatment here: oral pan-JAK inhibitor, 5-10 mg twice daily. Following RNA extraction, reverse transcription yielded cDNA that acted as the sequencing template. Method: immunoSEQ multiplex PCR; TCRdb's copy keeps in-frame clones and lacks some. The sample lists some 110,000 clones, about three fifths occurring once. V gene TRBV4-1 combines with J gene TRBJ2-5, with D possibly being TRBD2 (5 bases). The sample here was CD8+ T cells sorted from blood, taken at week 24, from a patient treated with tofacitinib. This TCR was recovered from a human donor with alopecia areata. The CDR3 sequence: CASSLKAGETQYF. In DNA form, the CDR3 reads TGCGCCAGCAGCCTCAAGGCGGGTGAGACCCAGTACTTC.